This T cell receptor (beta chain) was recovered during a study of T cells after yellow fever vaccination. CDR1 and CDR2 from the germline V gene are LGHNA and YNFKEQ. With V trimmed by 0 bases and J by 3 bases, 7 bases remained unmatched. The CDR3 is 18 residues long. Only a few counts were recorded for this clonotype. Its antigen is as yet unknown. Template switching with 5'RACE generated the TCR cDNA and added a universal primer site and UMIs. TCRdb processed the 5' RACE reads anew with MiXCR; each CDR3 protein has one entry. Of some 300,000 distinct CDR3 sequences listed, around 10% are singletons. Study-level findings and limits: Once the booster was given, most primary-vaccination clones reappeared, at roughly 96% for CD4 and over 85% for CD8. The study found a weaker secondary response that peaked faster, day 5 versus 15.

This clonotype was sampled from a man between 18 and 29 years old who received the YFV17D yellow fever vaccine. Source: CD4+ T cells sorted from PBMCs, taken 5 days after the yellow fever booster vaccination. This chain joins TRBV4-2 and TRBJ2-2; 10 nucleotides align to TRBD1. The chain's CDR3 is CASSQDYPGQGYTGELFF. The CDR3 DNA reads TGTGCCAGCAGCCAAGATTACCCGGGACAGGGGTACACCGGGGAGCTGTTTTTT.